The 15 T cell receptor beta chains below were found in one sample sequenced in a study of CD8 T cells in ankylosing spondylitis. TCRdb fed the 5' RACE reads into MiXCR, producing one record per CDR3 protein. The repertoire has around 100,000 distinct CDR3 sequences, 24% of them found once; the top ten carry about 12%. The sample was synovial fluid, either unsorted or a sorted T cell fraction (not recorded which). The receptors derive from a male donor with ankylosing spondylitis.

The table lists this clonotype with many counts. V gene TRBV7-2 combines with J gene TRBJ2-7; D gene unclear. The CDR3 runs to 12 residues. Germline V gives CDR1 SGHTA, CDR2 FQGNSA. V lost 3 bases and J lost 2, with 5 bases in between. The chain's CDR3 is CASSFSPYEQYF. The CDR3 DNA follows: TGTGCCAGCAGCTTCTCTCCCTACGAGCAGTACTTC.

The chain uses TRBV20-1 and TRBJ1-3, with no clear D. Per the germline V gene, CDR1 is DFQATT and CDR2 is SNEGSKA (reference sequence). Trimming shortened V by 3 bases and J by 3 bases, and 6 bases separated the two germline ends. The CDR3 length is 12 residues. CDR3 loop: CSASTVGNTIYF. The CDR3 region has the DNA TGCAGTGCTAGTACGGTTGGAAACACCATATATTTT.

This chain uses TRBV29-1 with TRBJ2-1; D is perhaps TRBD1 or TRBD2 (5 bases each). CDR1 is SQVTM, CDR2 ANQGSEA, per germline. Trimming shortened V by 3 bases and J by 6 bases, and 6 bases separated the two germline ends. The CDR3 runs 11 residues. This CDR3 reads CSVDGGNEQFF. DNA for the CDR3: TGCAGCGTTGATGGGGGCAATGAGCAGTTCTTC.

The rearrangement joins TRBV20-1 to TRBJ2-7; 9 bases are a match to TRBD1. CDR1 and CDR2 (germline): DFQATT, SNEGSKA (reference sequence). CDR3 length: 12 amino acids. The CDR3 is CGSGQGWNEQYF. CDR3 nucleotides: TGCGGCTCGGGACAGGGTTGGAACGAGCAGTACTTC.

This clonotype was picked up a small number of times. This chain links TRBV20-1 with TRBJ2-1; 10 bases fit TRBD2. Per the germline V gene, CDR1 is DFQATT and CDR2 is SNEGSKA (reference sequence). J lost 3 bases, V lost 5 bases, and 16 bases had no gene match. This CDR3 contains 18 residues. CDR3 coding DNA: TGCAGTGCTCCGATTTGGGCCAGCGGGAGGGTTGTCTACAATGAGCAGTTCTTC. Encoded protein: CSAPIWASGRVVYNEQFF.

The rearrangement uses TRBV3-1 and TRBJ2-1, with D unclear. This CDR3 comprises 18 residues. Germline values: CDR1 LGHDT, CDR2 YNNKEL (reference sequence). With 1 base removed from V and 3 bases from J, the gap between germline ends came to 19 bases. Written as DNA, the CDR3 is TGTGCCAGCAGCCAAGGGAGCCGGGCCCATAGAGGCTACAATGAGCAGTTCTTC. Protein sequence: CASSQGSRAHRGYNEQFF.

V and J are TRBV20-1 and TRBJ1-2; 7 bases fit TRBD1. The V and J ends lost 6 bases and 8 bases, in that order; junction bases with no gene match: 6. Per the germline V gene, CDR1 is DFQATT and CDR2 is SNEGSKA (reference sequence). CDR3 length: 11 residues. The CDR3, as DNA: TGCAGTGCCAGGGGGGCGCTGGGCTACACCTTC. This sequence encodes CSARGALGYTF.

In its sample, this clonotype was seen a few times. The chain joins TRBV20-1 to TRBJ2-7, with TRBD2 identical over 9 bases. The trim removed 0 bases at V and 4 bases at J, leaving 10 bases unmatched. CDR3 length: 16 residues. The germline V gene has CDR1 DFQATT and CDR2 SNEGSKA (reference sequence). CDR3 sequence (DNA): TGCAGTGCTAGAGACACCTATGGGCGGGAGGGGTACGAGCAGTACTTC. This translates into CSARDTYGREGYEQYF.

The CDR3 reads CASSQEGGFDQPQHF. The CDR3 DNA reads TGTGCCAGCAGCCAAGAAGGAGGGTTTGATCAGCCCCAGCATTTT. The chain uses TRBV4-2 and TRBJ1-5; unclear D gene. CDR1 and CDR2 from the germline V gene are LGHNA and YNFKEQ. The CDR3 is 15 residues long. V lost 0 bases, J lost 5 bases, and 11 bases lay in between.

This clonotype was seen a few times. This CDR3 is CASTPSGGSNQPQHF. CDR3 bases: TGTGCCAGCACCCCGTCGGGCGGTAGCAATCAGCCCCAGCATTTT. V gene TRBV6-1 combines with J gene TRBJ1-5; D not resolved. CDR3 length equals 15 residues. Germline CDR1 MNHNS, CDR2 SASEGT. V was trimmed by 7 bases and J by 0 bases, leaving 13 bases between them.

V gene TRBV27 combines with J gene TRBJ1-6, with D maybe TRBD1 (5 bases). V gave up 4 bases and J gave up 8 bases, with 9 bases separating them. CDR1 is MNHEY, CDR2 SMNVEV, per germline (reference sequence). The CDR3 has 13 amino acids. CDR3 loop: CASSSGEYSPLHF. CDR3 sequence (DNA): TGTGCCAGCAGTTCGGGGGAATATTCACCCCTCCACTTT.

The V gene is TRBV2, the J gene TRBJ1-2; a possible D gene is TRBD1 (5 bases). This CDR3 is built from 11 residues. V dropped 6 bases and J dropped 4 bases, with 6 bases sitting between them. Germline V gene data show CDR1 as SNHLY and CDR2 as FYNNEI. CDR3 loop: CASSTGYGYTF. The CDR3 DNA follows: TGTGCCAGCAGCACAGGCTATGGCTACACCTTC.

This clonotype has at least ten counts. The V gene is TRBV13, the J gene TRBJ1-2; perhaps TRBD1 as D (5 bases). The CDR3 sequence is 15 residues long. Germline lookup yields CDR1 PRHDT and CDR2 FYEKMQ (reference sequence). V was clipped by 5 bases and J by 2 bases, with 15 bases between them. This CDR3 reads CASSQEGSGNYGYTF. The CDR3 DNA follows: TGTGCCAGCAGCCAAGAGGGGTCGGGGAACTATGGCTACACCTTC.

This chain links TRBV7-2 with TRBJ2-2, with D possibly TRBD1 on 5 matching bases. This CDR3 comprises 15 residues. The germline gives CDR1 SGHTA, CDR2 FQGNSA. Trimming shortened V by 5 bases and J by 2 bases, and 12 bases separated the two germline ends. The CDR3 DNA sequence: TGTGCCAGCAGCCCCCTAGGGGCAAACACCGGGGAGCTGTTTTTT. This sequence encodes CASSPLGANTGELFF.

V usage is TRBV29-1 and J usage is TRBJ1-2, with a possible D match to TRBD1 (5 bases). The CDR3 spans 13 residues. The germline CDR1 and CDR2 sequences are SQVTM and ANQGSEA. Trimming shortened V by 3 bases and J by 4 bases, and 12 bases separated the two germline ends. This CDR3 is CSVESGDRYGYTF. CDR3 nucleotides: TGCAGCGTTGAGTCCGGGGACCGCTATGGCTACACCTTC.